A selection of T cell receptor beta chains follows, all from one sample in a study of blood T cell repertoires in COVID-19. Assay used: immunoSEQ multiplex PCR; TCRdb lists only in-frame clones, some missing. The data show 150,000 to 160,000 clones, about 90% seen once. Sequenced sample: peripheral blood. These receptor sequences come from a man aged 50-59 years with acute or convalescent COVID-19. CDR3s include the opening cysteine and the closing phenylalanine or tryptophan. The D gene is left open where the match is weak. Not all rows give a size; the values are once, few, many and, for expanded clones, a class.

length	J	size	D	V	CDR3	DNA
16	TRBJ1-4	NA	NA	TRBV7-2	CASSAGWGRANEKLFF	TGTGCCAGCAGCGCCGGGTGGGGCAGGGCTAATGAAAAACTGTTTTTT
16	TRBJ2-5	NA	TRBD2	TRBV9	CASSEGGLAGQETQYF	TGTGCCAGCAGCGAGGGAGGACTAGCGGGTCAAGAGACCCAGTACTTC
16	TRBJ2-1	NA	TRBD2	TRBV7-3	CASSPRGGGAGNEQFF	TGTGCCAGCAGCCCCCGTGGCGGGGGGGCCGGCAATGAGCAGTTCTTC
14	TRBJ1-1	NA	TRBD1	TRBV6-2/TRBV6-3	CASSRQGPNTEAFF	TGTGCCAGCAGTCGACAGGGACCAAACACTGAAGCTTTCTTT
15	TRBJ1-1	few	TRBD1	TRBV6-2/TRBV6-3	CASSPGTGSFAEAFF	TGTGCCAGCAGCCCCGGGACAGGGTCATTCGCTGAAGCTTTCTTT
17	TRBJ2-1	NA	TRBD2	TRBV5-6	CASSQLGGGRDYNEQFF	TGTGCCAGCAGCCAATTGGGGGGCGGGAGGGACTACAATGAGCAGTTCTTC
15	TRBJ1-6	NA	TRBD1	TRBV3-1/TRBV3-2	CASSRTGTGASPLHF	TGTGCCAGCAGCCGCACCGGGACAGGAGCTTCACCCCTCCACTTT
11	TRBJ1-1	NA	NA	TRBV30	CACAGNTEAFF	TGTGCCTGCGCCGGGAACACTGAAGCTTTCTTT
13	TRBJ1-2	NA	NA	TRBV5-4	CASSSAGRDGYTF	TGTGCCAGCAGCTCCGCAGGGCGGGACGGCTACACCTTC
15	TRBJ2-5	few	TRBD2	TRBV27	CASSLTSGSLETQYF	TGTGCCAGCAGTTTGACTAGCGGGAGTTTGGAGACCCAGTACTTC